This is a list of T cell receptor beta chains from one sample in a study of blood T cells in healthy people across ages. One entry per CDR3 protein results from TCRdb running MiXCR on the 5' RACE reads. The sample shows some 920,000 distinct CDR3 sequences, 45% to 60% of them seen only once. The sample consisted of blood. The receptors stem from a woman in her sixties in good health. Each CDR3 is given with its conserved first and last residue. The order of the fields is CDR3 protein, CDR3 DNA, V gene, clone size, J gene, D gene. The D gene is left open where the match is weak. Size values are once, few and many counts, or a class for expanded clones, and some rows have none.

cdr3_aa: CASTPGTSGFNEQFF
cdr3_nt: TGTGCCAGCACGCCCGGGACTAGCGGATTCAATGAGCAGTTCTTC
v_call: TRBV27
clone_size: few
j_call: TRBJ2-1
d_call: TRBD2

cdr3_aa: CSAELGTYEQYF
cdr3_nt: TGCAGTGCTGAACTCGGAACCTACGAGCAGTACTTC
v_call: TRBV20-1
clone_size: few
j_call: TRBJ2-7
d_call: -

cdr3_aa: CASSSLWRDPSGNLREQYF
cdr3_nt: TGTGCCAGCAGCTCTCTTTGGAGGGACCCTAGCGGTAACCTACGAGAGCAGTACTTC
v_call: TRBV5-6
clone_size: once
j_call: TRBJ2-4
d_call: TRBD2

cdr3_aa: CASSPKNGHTIYF
cdr3_nt: TGTGCCAGCAGTCCAAAAAACGGACACACCATATATTTT
v_call: TRBV12-3/TRBV12-4
clone_size: -
j_call: TRBJ1-3
d_call: -

cdr3_aa: CASSPPPRGNTQYF
cdr3_nt: TGTGCCAGCAGCCCCCCCCCACGGGGGAATACGCAGTATTTT
v_call: TRBV11-2
clone_size: -
j_call: TRBJ2-3
d_call: -

cdr3_aa: CASSSHPREQFF
cdr3_nt: TGTGCCAGCAGCTCACACCCAAGAGAGCAGTTCTTC
v_call: TRBV7-3
clone_size: few
j_call: TRBJ2-1
d_call: -

cdr3_aa: CSAGGTSGINEQFF
cdr3_nt: TGCAGTGCTGGTGGGACTAGCGGCATTAATGAGCAGTTCTTC
v_call: TRBV20-1
clone_size: once
j_call: TRBJ2-1
d_call: TRBD2

cdr3_aa: CASSSHRVGVLLSYEQYF
cdr3_nt: TGTGCCAGCAGTTCCCACAGAGTCGGGGTCCTACTCTCCTACGAGCAGTACTTC
v_call: TRBV28
clone_size: -
j_call: TRBJ2-7
d_call: -

cdr3_aa: CVSSTGLAGNQETQYF
cdr3_nt: TGTGTCAGCAGCACTGGACTAGCGGGGAACCAAGAGACCCAGTACTTC
v_call: TRBV7-2
clone_size: -
j_call: TRBJ2-5
d_call: TRBD2

cdr3_aa: CSALGLAPSYEQYF
cdr3_nt: TGCAGTGCTCTCGGACTAGCTCCCTCCTACGAGCAGTACTTC
v_call: TRBV20-1
clone_size: -
j_call: TRBJ2-7
d_call: TRBD2

cdr3_aa: CASSPGGCNEQFF
cdr3_nt: TGTGCCAGCAGCCCCGGCGGGTGCAATGAGCAGTTCTTC
v_call: TRBV3-1
clone_size: -
j_call: TRBJ2-1
d_call: -

cdr3_aa: CASSYTGPWGGRSEQYF
cdr3_nt: TGTGCCAGCAGCTACACGGGACCTTGGGGGGGGAGATCCGAGCAGTACTTC
v_call: TRBV5-5
clone_size: few
j_call: TRBJ2-7
d_call: TRBD2

cdr3_aa: CASRTPKEAGYGYTF
cdr3_nt: TGTGCCAGCAGGACCCCTAAGGAGGCCGGCTATGGCTACACCTTC
v_call: TRBV2
clone_size: -
j_call: TRBJ1-2
d_call: -

cdr3_aa: CASSLPGQGIHGQYF
cdr3_nt: TGCGCCAGCAGCTTGCCGGGACAGGGCATCCACGGGCAGTACTTC
v_call: TRBV5-1
clone_size: once
j_call: TRBJ2-5
d_call: TRBD1

cdr3_aa: CASSLPGTGNYNEQFF
cdr3_nt: TGTGCCAGCAGCCTGCCCGGGACAGGTAACTACAATGAGCAGTTCTTC
v_call: TRBV5-6
clone_size: few
j_call: TRBJ2-1
d_call: TRBD1

cdr3_aa: CSARGGDYYNEQFF
cdr3_nt: TGCAGTGCTAGGGGGGGGGACTACTACAATGAGCAGTTCTTC
v_call: TRBV20-1
clone_size: once
j_call: TRBJ2-1
d_call: TRBD2